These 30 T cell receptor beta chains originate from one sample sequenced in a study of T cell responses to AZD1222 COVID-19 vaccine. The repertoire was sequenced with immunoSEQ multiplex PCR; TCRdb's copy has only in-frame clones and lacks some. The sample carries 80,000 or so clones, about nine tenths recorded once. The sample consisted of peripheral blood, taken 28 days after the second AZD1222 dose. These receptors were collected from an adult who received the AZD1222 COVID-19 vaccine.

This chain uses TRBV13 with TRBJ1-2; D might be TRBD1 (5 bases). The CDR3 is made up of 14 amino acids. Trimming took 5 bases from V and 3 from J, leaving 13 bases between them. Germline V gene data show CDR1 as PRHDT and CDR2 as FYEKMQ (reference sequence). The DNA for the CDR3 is TGTGCCAGCAGCGAACGACGGGGCGACTATGGCTACACCTTC. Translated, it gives CASSERRGDYGYTF. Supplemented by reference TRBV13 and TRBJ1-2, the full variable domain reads AAGVIQSPRHLIKEKRETATLKCYPIPRHDTVYWYQQGPGQDPQFLISFYEKMQSDKGSIPDRFSAQQFSDYHSELNMSSLELGDSALYFCASSERRGDYGYTFGSGTRLTVV.

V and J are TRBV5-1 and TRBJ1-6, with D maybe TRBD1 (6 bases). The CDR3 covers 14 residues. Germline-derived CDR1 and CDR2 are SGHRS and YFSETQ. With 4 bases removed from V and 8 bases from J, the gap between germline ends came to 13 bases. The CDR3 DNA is TGCGCCAGCAGCCAGGGGCAGCGGGATTCACCCCTCCACTTT. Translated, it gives CASSQGQRDSPLHF.

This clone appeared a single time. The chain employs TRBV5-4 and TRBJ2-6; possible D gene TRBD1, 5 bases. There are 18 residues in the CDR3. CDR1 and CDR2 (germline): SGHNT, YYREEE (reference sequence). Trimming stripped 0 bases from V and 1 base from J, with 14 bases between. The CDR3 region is CASSLEVGASSGANVLTF. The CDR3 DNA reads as TGTGCCAGCAGCTTGGAGGTTGGGGCCTCATCTGGGGCCAACGTCCTGACTTTC.

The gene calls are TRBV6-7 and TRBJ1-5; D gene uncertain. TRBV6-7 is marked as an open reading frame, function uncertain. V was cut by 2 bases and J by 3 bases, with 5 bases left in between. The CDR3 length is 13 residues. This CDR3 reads CASSYADNQPQHF. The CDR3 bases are TGTGCCAGCAGTTACGCGGACAATCAGCCCCAGCATTTT.

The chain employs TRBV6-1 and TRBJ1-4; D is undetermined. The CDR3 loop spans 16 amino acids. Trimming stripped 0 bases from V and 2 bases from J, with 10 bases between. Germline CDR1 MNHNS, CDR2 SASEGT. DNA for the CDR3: TGTGCCAGCAGTGAAGCCTCAGGAGCCACTAATGAAAAACTGTTTTTT. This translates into CASSEASGATNEKLFF.

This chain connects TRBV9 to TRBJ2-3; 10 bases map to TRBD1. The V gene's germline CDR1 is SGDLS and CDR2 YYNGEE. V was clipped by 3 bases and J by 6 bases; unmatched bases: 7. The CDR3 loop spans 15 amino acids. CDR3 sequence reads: CASSERDRGTDTQYF. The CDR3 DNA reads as TGTGCCAGCAGCGAAAGGGACAGGGGAACGGATACGCAGTATTTT.

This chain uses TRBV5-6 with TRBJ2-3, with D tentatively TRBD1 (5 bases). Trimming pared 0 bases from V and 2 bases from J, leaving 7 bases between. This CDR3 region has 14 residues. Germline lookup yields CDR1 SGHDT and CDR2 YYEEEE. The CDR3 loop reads CASSLGGHTDTQYF. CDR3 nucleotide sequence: TGTGCCAGCAGCTTGGGTGGACACACAGATACGCAGTATTTT. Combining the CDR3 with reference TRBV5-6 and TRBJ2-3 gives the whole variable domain DAGVTQSPTHLIKTRGQQVTLRCSPKSGHDTVSWYQQALGQGPQFIFQYYEEEERQRGNFPDRFSGHQFPNYSSELNVNALLLGDSALYLCASSLGGHTDTQYFGPGTRLTVL.

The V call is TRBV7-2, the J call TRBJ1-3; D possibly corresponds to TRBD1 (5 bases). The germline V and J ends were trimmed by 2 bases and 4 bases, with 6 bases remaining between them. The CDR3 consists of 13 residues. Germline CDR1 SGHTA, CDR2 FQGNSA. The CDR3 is CASSLNRGNTIYF. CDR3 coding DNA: TGTGCCAGCAGCTTAAACAGGGGAAACACCATATATTTT.

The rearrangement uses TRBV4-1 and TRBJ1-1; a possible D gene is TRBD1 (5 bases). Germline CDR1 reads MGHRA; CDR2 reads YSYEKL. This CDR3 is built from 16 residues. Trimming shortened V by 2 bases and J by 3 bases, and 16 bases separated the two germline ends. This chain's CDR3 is CASSQRLGEWDTEAFF. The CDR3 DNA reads TGCGCCAGCAGCCAACGGCTGGGGGAATGGGACACTGAAGCTTTCTTT.

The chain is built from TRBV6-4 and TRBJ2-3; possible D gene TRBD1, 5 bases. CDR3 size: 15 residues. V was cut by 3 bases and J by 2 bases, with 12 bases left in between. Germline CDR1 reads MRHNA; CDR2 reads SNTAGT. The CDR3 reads CASSEGHPHTDTQYF. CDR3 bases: TGTGCCAGCAGTGAAGGACATCCTCACACAGATACGCAGTATTTT.

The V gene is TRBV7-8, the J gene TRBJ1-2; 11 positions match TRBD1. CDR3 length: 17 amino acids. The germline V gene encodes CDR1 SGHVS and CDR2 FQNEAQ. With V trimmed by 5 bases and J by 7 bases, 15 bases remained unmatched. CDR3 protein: CASSRWSRDRGISGYTF. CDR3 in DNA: TGTGCCAGCAGCCGCTGGAGTAGGGACAGGGGGATTTCTGGCTACACCTTC.

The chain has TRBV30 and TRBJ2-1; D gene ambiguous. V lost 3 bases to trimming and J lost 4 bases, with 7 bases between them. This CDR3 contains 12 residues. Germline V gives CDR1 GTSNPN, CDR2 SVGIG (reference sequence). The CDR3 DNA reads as TGTGCCTGGAGCGCCATTTACAATGAGCAGTTCTTC. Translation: CAWSAIYNEQFF.

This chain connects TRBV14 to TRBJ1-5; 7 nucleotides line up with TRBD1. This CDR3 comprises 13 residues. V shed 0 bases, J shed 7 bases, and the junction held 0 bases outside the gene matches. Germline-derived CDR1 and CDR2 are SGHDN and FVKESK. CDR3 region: CASSQDRGQPQHF. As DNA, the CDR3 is TGTGCCAGCAGCCAAGACAGGGGGCAGCCCCAGCATTTT. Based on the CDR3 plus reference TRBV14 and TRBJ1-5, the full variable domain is EAGVTQFPSHSVIEKGQTVTLRCDPISGHDNLYWYRRVMGKEIKFLLHFVKESKQDESGMPNNRFLAERTGGTYSTLKVQPAELEDSGVYFCASSQDRGQPQHFGDGTRLSIL.

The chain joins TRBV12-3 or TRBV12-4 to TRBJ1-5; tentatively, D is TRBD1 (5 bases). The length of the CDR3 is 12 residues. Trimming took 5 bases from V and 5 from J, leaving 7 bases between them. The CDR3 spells CASSRGDQPQHF. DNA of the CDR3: TGTGCCAGCAGTCGGGGGGATCAGCCCCAGCATTTT.

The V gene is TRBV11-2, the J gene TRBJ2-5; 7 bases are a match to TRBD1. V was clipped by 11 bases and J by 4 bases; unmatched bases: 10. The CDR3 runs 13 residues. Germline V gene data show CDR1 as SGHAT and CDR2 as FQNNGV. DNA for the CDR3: TGTGCCTCCGGGCAGGGGGTCGGAGAGACCCAGTACTTC. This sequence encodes CASGQGVGETQYF. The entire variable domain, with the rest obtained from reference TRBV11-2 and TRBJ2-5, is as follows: EAGVAQSPRYKIIEKRQSVAFWCNPISGHATLYWYQQILGQGPKLLIQFQNNGVVDDSQLPKDRFSAERLKGVDSTLKIQPAKLEDSAVYLCASGQGVGETQYFGPGTRLLVL.

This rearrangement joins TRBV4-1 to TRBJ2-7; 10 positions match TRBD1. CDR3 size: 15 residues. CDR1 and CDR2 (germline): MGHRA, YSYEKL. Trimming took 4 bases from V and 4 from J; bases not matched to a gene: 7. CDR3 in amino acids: CASSPGRGQGYEQYF. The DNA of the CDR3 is TGCGCCAGCAGCCCAGGACGGGGACAGGGGTACGAGCAGTACTTC.

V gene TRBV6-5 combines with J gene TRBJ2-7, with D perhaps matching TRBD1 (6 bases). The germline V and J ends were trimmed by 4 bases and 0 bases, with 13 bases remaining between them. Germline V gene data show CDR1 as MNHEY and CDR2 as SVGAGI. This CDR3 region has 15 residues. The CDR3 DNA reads TGTGCCAGCAGTTCCCCCGACAGGAGCTCCTACGAGCAGTACTTC. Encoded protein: CASSSPDRSSYEQYF.

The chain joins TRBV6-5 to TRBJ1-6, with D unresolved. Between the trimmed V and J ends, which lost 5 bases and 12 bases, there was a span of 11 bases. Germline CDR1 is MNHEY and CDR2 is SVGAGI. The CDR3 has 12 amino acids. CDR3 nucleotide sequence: TGTGCCAGCAGTCTCCCCAGGTTACCCCTCCACTTT. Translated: CASSLPRLPLHF.

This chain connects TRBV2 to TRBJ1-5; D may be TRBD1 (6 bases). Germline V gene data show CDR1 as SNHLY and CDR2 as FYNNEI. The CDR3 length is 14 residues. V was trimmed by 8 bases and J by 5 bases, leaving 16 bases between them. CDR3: CASSIQGGDQPQHF. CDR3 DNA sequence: TGTGCCAGCTCCATACAGGGCGGTGATCAGCCCCAGCATTTT.

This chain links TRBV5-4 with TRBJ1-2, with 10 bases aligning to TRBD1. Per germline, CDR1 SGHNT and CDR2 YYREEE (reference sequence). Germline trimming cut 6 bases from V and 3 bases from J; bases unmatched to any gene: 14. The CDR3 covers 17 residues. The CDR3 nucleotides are TGTGCCAGCAAGACCGGGACAGGGGTGGGTAAATACTATGGCTACACCTTC. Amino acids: CASKTGTGVGKYYGYTF.

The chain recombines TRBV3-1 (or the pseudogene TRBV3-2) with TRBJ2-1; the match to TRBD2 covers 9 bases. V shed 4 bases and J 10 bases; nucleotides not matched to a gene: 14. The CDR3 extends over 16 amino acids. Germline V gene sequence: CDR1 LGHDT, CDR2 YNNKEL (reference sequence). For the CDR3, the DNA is TGTGCCAGCAGCCGGATTAGCGGGAGATCTCGTCGGGAGCAGTTCTTC. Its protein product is CASSRISGRSRREQFF.

The chain's CDR3 is CASSKGQGAIGYEQYF. Written as DNA, the CDR3 is TGCGCCAGCAGCAAGGGACAGGGGGCAATTGGGTACGAGCAGTACTTC. The chain joins TRBV5-1 to TRBJ2-7, with 12 bases aligning to TRBD1. CDR1 and CDR2 from the germline V gene are SGHRS and YFSETQ. J gave up 4 bases and V 4 bases, and 9 bases lay outside the gene matches. The CDR3 extends over 16 amino acids.

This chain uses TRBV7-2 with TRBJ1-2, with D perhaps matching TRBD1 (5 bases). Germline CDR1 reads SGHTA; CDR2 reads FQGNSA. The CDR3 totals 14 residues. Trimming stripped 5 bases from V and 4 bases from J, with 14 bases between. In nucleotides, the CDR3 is TGTGCCAGCAGCCCCCAAGGACAACTCTATGGCTACACCTTC. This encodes CASSPQGQLYGYTF.

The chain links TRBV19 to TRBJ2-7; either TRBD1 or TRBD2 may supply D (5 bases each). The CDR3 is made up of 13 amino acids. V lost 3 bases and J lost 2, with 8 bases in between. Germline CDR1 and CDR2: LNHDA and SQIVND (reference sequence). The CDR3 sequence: CASSIRGPYEQYF. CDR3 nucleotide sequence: TGTGCCAGTAGTATCCGGGGACCCTACGAGCAGTACTTC.

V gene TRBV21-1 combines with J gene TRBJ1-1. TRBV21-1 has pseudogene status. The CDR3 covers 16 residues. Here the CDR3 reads CASSKALPGGDTEAFF. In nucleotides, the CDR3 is TGTGCCAGCAGCAAAGCGCTCCCGGGGGGGGACACTGAAGCTTTCTTT.

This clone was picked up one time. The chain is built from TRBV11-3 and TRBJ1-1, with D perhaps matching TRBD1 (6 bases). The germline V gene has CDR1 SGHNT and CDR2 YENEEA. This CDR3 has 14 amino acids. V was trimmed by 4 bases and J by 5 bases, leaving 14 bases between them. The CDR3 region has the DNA TGTGCCAGCAGCTCTGTTACAGGGAATACTGAAGCTTTCTTT. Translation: CASSSVTGNTEAFF. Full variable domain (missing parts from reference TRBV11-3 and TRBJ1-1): EAGVVQSPRYKIIEKKQPVAFWCNPISGHNTLYWYLQNLGQGPELLIRYENEEAVDDSQLPKDRFSAERLKGVDSTLKIQPAELGDSAVYLCASSSVTGNTEAFFGQGTRLTVV.

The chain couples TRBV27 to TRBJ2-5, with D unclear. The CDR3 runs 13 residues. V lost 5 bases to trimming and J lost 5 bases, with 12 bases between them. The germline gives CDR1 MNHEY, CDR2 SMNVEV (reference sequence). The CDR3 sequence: CASSGIQLETQYF. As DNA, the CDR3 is TGTGCCAGCAGTGGAATACAGCTGGAGACCCAGTACTTC.

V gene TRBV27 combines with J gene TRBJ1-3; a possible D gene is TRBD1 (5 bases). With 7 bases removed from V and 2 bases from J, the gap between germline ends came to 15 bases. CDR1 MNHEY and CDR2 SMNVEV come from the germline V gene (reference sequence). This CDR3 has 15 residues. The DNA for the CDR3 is TGTGCCAGCAAGGGAGACAGAGACCCTGGAAACACCATATATTTT. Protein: CASKGDRDPGNTIYF.

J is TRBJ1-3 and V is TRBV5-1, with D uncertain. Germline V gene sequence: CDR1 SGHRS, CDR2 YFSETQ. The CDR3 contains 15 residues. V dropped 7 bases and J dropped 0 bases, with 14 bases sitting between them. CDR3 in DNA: TGCGCCAGCTCCTCTGGGGTCAACTCTGGAAACACCATATATTTT. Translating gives CASSSGVNSGNTIYF. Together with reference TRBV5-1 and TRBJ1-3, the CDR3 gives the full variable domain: KAGVTQTPRYLIKTRGQQVTLSCSPISGHRSVSWYQQTPGQGLQFLFEYFSETQRNKGNFPGRFSGRQFSNSRSEMNVSTLELGDSALYLCASSSGVNSGNTIYFGEGSWLTVV.

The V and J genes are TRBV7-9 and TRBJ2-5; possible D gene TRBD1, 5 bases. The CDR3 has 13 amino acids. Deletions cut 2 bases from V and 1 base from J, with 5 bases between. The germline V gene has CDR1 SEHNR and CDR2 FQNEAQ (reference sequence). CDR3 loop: CASSLQGQETQYF. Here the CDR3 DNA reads TGTGCCAGCAGCTTACAGGGCCAAGAGACCCAGTACTTC.